This T cell receptor (beta chain) appears in the sequencing data of a study of Ad26.COV2.S vaccination and SARS-CoV-2 variants. In regard to this clone: Antigen unknown.

Clones were sequenced by immunoSEQ multiplex PCR, and TCRdb holds only the in-frame ones, with some missing. Among 75,000 to 100,000 clones, roughly 85% were seen once, and the ten largest hold about a sixth. Overall study findings and caveats: Substantial post-vaccination breadth of spike-specific CD8+ and CD4+ T cell responses was reported. It was found that vaccine and placebo recipients had similar non-spike TCR breadth. TCR breadth and depth analyses may have underestimated total T cell responses.

Germline loops: CDR1 MGHDK, CDR2 SYGVNS. The length of the CDR3 is 14 residues. V gave up 0 bases and J gave up 6 bases; unmatched junction bases: 2. The rearrangement links TRBV25-1 to TRBJ1-2, with 9 nucleotides matching TRBD1. The material sequenced was peripheral blood, taken after recovery from COVID-19. The TCR sequence derives from a human donor who had recovered from COVID-19. CDR3 sequence (DNA): TGTGCCAGCAGTGAATATGGACAGGGGAATGGCTACACCTTC. Its protein product is CASSEYGQGNGYTF.